A selection of T cell receptor beta chains follows, all from one sample in a study of T cell changes during pregnancy in multiple sclerosis. Method: immunoSEQ multiplex PCR; TCRdb's copy keeps in-frame clones and lacks some. The sample includes more than 85,000 clones, around 90% of them seen just once. The material sequenced was peripheral blood, taken in the second trimester of pregnancy. The receptors were gathered from a female donor with multiple sclerosis, enrolled in a pregnancy study. Each CDR3 is given with its conserved first and last residue. The D gene is left open where the match is weak. Some rows have no size entry. The others give once, few or many, or a class for an expanded clone.

v_gene	abundance	d_gene	j_gene	len	CDR3nt	CDR3aa
TRBV14	-	-	TRBJ1-4	14	TGTGCCAGCAGCCCGTTCGGGGAGGATGAAAAACTGTTTTTT	CASSPFGEDEKLFF
TRBV2	-	-	TRBJ2-5	12	TGTGCCAGCAGTGAGGTGGTACGGTCCCAGTACTTC	CASSEVVRSQYF
TRBV15	-	TRBD1	TRBJ1-2	17	TGTGCCACCAGCAGAACCCTACAGGGGCCCTCCAACTATGGCTACACCTTC	CATSRTLQGPSNYGYTF
TRBV19	-	-	TRBJ2-6	15	TGTGCCAGTAGCACAGGATCGTCTGGGGCCAACGTCCTGACTTTC	CASSTGSSGANVLTF
TRBV10-3	once	TRBD1	TRBJ1-2	13	TGTGCCATCAGTGAGAGGGACAGGGGTGGCTACACCTTC	CAISERDRGGYTF
TRBV5-1	-	-	TRBJ1-1	11	TGCGCCAGCAGCCCGGGGGGGGAAGCTTTCTTT	CASSPGGEAFF
TRBV18	few	TRBD1	TRBJ1-1	15	TGTGCCAGCTCACCCCCGGACAGGACGAACACTGAAGCTTTCTTT	CASSPPDRTNTEAFF
TRBV9	-	TRBD2	TRBJ2-1	16	TGTGCCAGCAGGAGAGGTAGCGGGGGATCCTACAATGAGCAGTTCTTC	CASRRGSGGSYNEQFF
TRBV5-4	-	-	TRBJ1-2	14	TGTGCCAGCAGAAACAACGGGGATGGCTATGGCTACACCTTC	CASRNNGDGYGYTF
TRBV23-1	-	-	TRBJ1-5	22	TGCGCCAGCAGTCAATTTTCACGCCCCCCATGGTATCGCAGGGTCTCCAATCAGCCCCAGCATTTT	CASSQFSRPPWYRRVSNQPQHF
TRBV6-1	-	-	TRBJ1-1	15	TGTGCCAGCATCCGCCCAGGGATTACTAACACTGAAGCTTTCTTT	CASIRPGITNTEAFF
TRBV30	-	TRBD2	TRBJ2-3	19	TGTGCCTGGAGTAGAGGACTAGCGGGAATACCCCGTCCCACAGATACGCAGTATTTT	CAWSRGLAGIPRPTDTQYF
TRBV6-6	-	TRBD2	TRBJ2-3	16	TGTGCCAGCAAAGAGCGGGGGGGCCATTCGAAAGATACGCAGTATTTT	CASKERGGHSKDTQYF
TRBV18	-	TRBD2	TRBJ2-5	17	TGTGCCAGCTCACCCGTACCCCCAGCTAGCGGGAGACAGACCCAGTACTTC	CASSPVPPASGRQTQYF
TRBV4-1	-	TRBD1	TRBJ2-6	20	TGCGCCAGCAGCCAAGATTCATCCGGACAGGGGGCGTGGGGGGCCAACGTCCTGACTTTC	CASSQDSSGQGAWGANVLTF
TRBV28	-	-	TRBJ1-3	12	TGTGCCAGCAGTCGGTCTGGAAACACCATATATTTT	CASSRSGNTIYF
TRBV30	-	-	TRBJ1-3	17	TGTGCCTGGAGTAACTCCGGGCAGGGTCTTTTTGGAAACACCATATATTTT	CAWSNSGQGLFGNTIYF
TRBV28	-	-	TRBJ2-1	15	TGTGCCAGCAGTTTGGGCCCACCGTCATACAATGAGCAGTTCTTC	CASSLGPPSYNEQFF
TRBV5-1	-	-	TRBJ1-3	18	TGCGCCAGCGCCCCCGCTGTTGGCAGGATAACCTCTGGAAACACCATATATTTT	CASAPAVGRITSGNTIYF
TRBV6-1	-	TRBD1	TRBJ1-4	14	TGTGCCAGCAGCCTAGACAGGGGCTGGCGAAAACTGTTTTTT	CASSLDRGWRKLFF
TRBV9	once	TRBD1	TRBJ1-1	14	TGTGCCAGCAGCGTAGGCAGGGGGGCCCCTGAAGCTTTCTTT	CASSVGRGAPEAFF
TRBV5-1	-	TRBD1	TRBJ2-1	15	TGCGCCAGCAGCGAGGGGACAGGCGAACCCAATGAGCAGTTCTTC	CASSEGTGEPNEQFF
TRBV5-6	-	TRBD1	TRBJ1-1	14	TGTGCCAGCGGGCCGACAGGGCGAGGCACTGAAGCTTTCTTT	CASGPTGRGTEAFF
TRBV2	-	-	TRBJ2-5	12	TGTGCCAGCAGTGAACAGGGTGAGACCCAGTACTTC	CASSEQGETQYF
TRBV7-9	-	TRBD1	TRBJ1-4	15	TGTGCCAGCAGCCAGCGGGACAGGGGTAATGAAAAACTGTTTTTT	CASSQRDRGNEKLFF
TRBV11-3	-	TRBD1	TRBJ1-4	16	TGTGCCAGCAGAAGAGAGACAGGGGGCCTCGGTGAAAAACTGTTTTTT	CASRRETGGLGEKLFF